These 3 T cell receptor beta chains were sequenced from one sample in a study of T-cell memory formation after mild COVID-19. TCRdb re-derived calls from the 5' RACE reads in MiXCR, one entry per CDR3 protein. The sample contains roughly 350,000 distinct CDR3 sequences, 25% to 30% of which appear only once. The sequenced material came from PBMCs or a T cell subset sorted from them (not recorded which). These TCRs come from an adult woman who had mild COVID-19 (a few samples of this study predate the infection). Cell type and time point are not known.

This clonotype has a single count. This chain uses TRBV6-6 with TRBJ2-7, with 7 bases that match TRBD1. The V segment lost 6 bases and the J segment 0 bases; nucleotides outside the gene matches: 5. Germline V lookup: CDR1 MNHNY, CDR2 SVGAGI (reference sequence). This CDR3 contains 14 residues. The DNA of the CDR3 is TGTGCCAGCAGACATCGACAGGGCTCCTACGAGCAGTACTTC. This translates into CASRHRQGSYEQYF.

DNA for the CDR3: TGCAGTGCTAGTGGAGATAATGAAGCTTTCTTT. Amino acids: CSASGDNEAFF. This chain joins TRBV20-1 and TRBJ1-1, with unresolved D. V shed 3 bases and J shed 7 bases, with 9 bases lying between them. Germline CDR1 reads DFQATT; CDR2 reads SNEGSKA (reference sequence). The CDR3 has 11 amino acids.

This chain links TRBV12-3 or TRBV12-4 with TRBJ1-2; possible D gene TRBD1, 5 bases. V was shortened by 7 bases and J by 0 bases, with 15 bases between the two germline ends. The CDR3 sequence is 15 residues long. Written as DNA, the CDR3 is TGTGCCAGCACCTATGGCACAGGAGCTAACTATGGCTACACCTTC. Its protein is CASTYGTGANYGYTF.